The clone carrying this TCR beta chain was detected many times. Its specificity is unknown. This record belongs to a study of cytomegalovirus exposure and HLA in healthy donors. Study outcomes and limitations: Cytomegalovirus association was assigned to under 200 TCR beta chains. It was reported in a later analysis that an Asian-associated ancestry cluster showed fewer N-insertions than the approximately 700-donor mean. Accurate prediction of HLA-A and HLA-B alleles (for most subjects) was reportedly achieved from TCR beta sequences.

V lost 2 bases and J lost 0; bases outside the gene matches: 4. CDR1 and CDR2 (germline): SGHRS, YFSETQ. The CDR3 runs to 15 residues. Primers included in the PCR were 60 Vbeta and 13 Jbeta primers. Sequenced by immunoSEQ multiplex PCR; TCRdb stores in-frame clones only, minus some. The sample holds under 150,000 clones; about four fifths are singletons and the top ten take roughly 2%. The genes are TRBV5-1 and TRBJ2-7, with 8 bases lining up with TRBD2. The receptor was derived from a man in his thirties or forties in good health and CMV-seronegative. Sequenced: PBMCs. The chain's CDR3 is CASSLAGASSYEQYF. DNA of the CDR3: TGCGCCAGCAGCTTAGCGGGGGCGAGCTCCTACGAGCAGTACTTC.